The T cell receptor beta chain described here comes from a study of shared clonotypes between healthy human individuals (dated by TCRdb to about 2020). With regard to the full study: The cohort comprised a couple of women and a few men aged 18 to 49 years. Blood TCR repertoires of roughly five healthy adults were deeply sequenced to estimate repertoire size and the extent of clonotype sharing between individuals. To increase sequencing depth and limit assay-specific biases, different laboratories used diverse techniques to prepare libraries and sequence TCR repertoires. For each donor, CD4 naive and CD4 memory were each run on three plates, CD8 naive on two plates, and CD8 memory on one plate. Each donor's leukapheresis produced roughly between roughly 0.9 and 8.9 billion PBMCs. Paper-wide results and their limitations: Pairwise subsampling indicated that sequencing depth was expected to affect the degree of clonotype sharing among donors. Compared with non-shared clonotypes, the clonotypes found in all four sorted-subset donors had higher generation probabilities. The genetic and exposure-history diversity represented was limited by the small number of donors. About 5% of naive CD4, 3.5% of naive CD8, roughly 2.4% of memory CD4, and roughly 0.4% of memory CD8 clonotypes were shared across four donors. Estimated clonotype richness was generally larger for naive than for memory subsets. Incomplete sequencing was indicated by rarefaction of sorted-subset datasets, despite the large sequencing depth. Sampling was restricted to blood, and TCR repertoires in tissue are likely to differ from TCR repertoires in blood.

Between the V and J ends, shortened by 4 bases and 7 bases respectively, the junction contains 6 bases. From the germline V gene (reference sequence), CDR1 is SGHNT and CDR2 is YYREEE. From the cysteine up to the phenylalanine, the CDR3 has a length of 11 residues. Only the CDR3 region is kept as DNA, spanning 33 bases read in frame from base 1. In regard to this clone: The specificity of this receptor is unknown. Per-base quality was not reported, and no clone a single base away is much larger than it.

CD8 naive samples consisted of CD45RO-negative cells that were positively selected for CCR7, yielding a CD45RA+CCR7+ population without TemRA cells. The donors were healthy, HIV-negative adults with no recently reported acute infections or vaccinations. Only Caucasian adults living in Nashville, Tennessee, USA were represented among the donors. After blood collection by leukapheresis, PBMCs were isolated using Ficoll-Histopaque density gradient centrifugation and then cryopreserved in the vapor phase of liquid nitrogen. Analytical flow cytometry was used to check the purity and quantity of every magnetically sorted T cell population. Each sorted fraction had its genomic DNA isolated and then quantified by UV absorbance on a Nanodrop 2000c. Using the deep immunoSEQ assay, TCR CDR3 regions were amplified from genomic DNA by multiplex PCR. Extracted genomic DNA from each cell subset was spread evenly across all wells of several immunoSEQ 96-well plates, with each plate serving as a replicate. For sorted subsets, about 200 ng genomic DNA, equal to tens of thousands of T cell genomes, was loaded into each replicate PCR. Purified libraries were measured with a Qubit 3.0 fluorometer, size-checked on a Bioanalyzer 2100, and measured again with the KAPA Library Quantification kit. Every immunoSEQ 96-well plate was sequenced on a dedicated single-read 150-cycle Illumina NextSeq 550 flow cell. The authors' pipeline ran thus. Because only junctional sequences without quality scores were contained in the immunoSEQ output, filtering matching that applied to full-length reads could not be performed. To assign V/J genes and CDR3, sequences were annotated against IMGT germline references using PyIR, a Python wrapper for IgBLAST v1.9. Reads with weak V/J assignments (E-value above 1e-6), missing CDR3, stop codons, out-of-frame junctions, or ambiguous translated residues were removed. V3J clonotypes were defined as sequences sharing an identical inferred V gene, J gene, and CDR3 amino acid sequence. The percentage overlap between two repertoires was calculated by dividing the number of shared unique clonotypes by the size of the smaller repertoire. RTK rarefaction, the Chao1 estimator, and Recon v2.1 estimates of unobserved clonotypes were used to assess repertoire richness. OLGA was used to compute generation probabilities for all TCRbeta clonotypes that the gDNA method yielded from four donors. Imported from immuneACCESS, the table was reduced by TCRdb to in-frame sequences with V and J called. These copies leave out some clones; in studies compared against another copy, an unresolved V gene accounts for under half, and the cause of the remainder is not known. Clone size and V and J calls were adopted from that table, with D and trimming inferred from the DNA. The sample records some 630,000 clones, approximately 96% of which are singletons. Clones ranked in the top ten supply approximately 0.1% of the sample.

The V gene is TRBV5-4 and the J gene is TRBJ2-1; the D gene identity is not certain. The material sequenced was naive CD8+ T cells sorted from blood. According to the study, the label for this sample's cell subset or site signals: CD45RA+CCR7+. The TCR comes from a woman in her twenties or thirties in good health. The DNA is as follows: TGTGCCAGCAGCGGAAGTAATGAGCAGTTCTTC. It translates as CASSGSNEQFF.